One and the same sample provided the 8 T cell receptor beta chains below, sequenced in a study of blood T cell repertoires in COVID-19. TCRdb's copy holds only in-frame clones and misses some; the assay was immunoSEQ multiplex PCR. The table lists fewer than 250,000 clones, roughly 80% of them singletons. Sequencing was carried out using peripheral blood. All receptors derive from a human donor in a cohort sampled during active COVID-19.

This chain links TRBV5-1 with TRBJ2-3; 8 bases align to TRBD2. Germline V lookup: CDR1 SGHRS, CDR2 YFSETQ. J was trimmed by 3 bases and V by 0 bases; bases with no gene match: 15. CDR3 length: 19 residues. The CDR3 loop reads CASSLEGRGAITRTDTQYF. The CDR3 bases are TGCGCCAGCAGCTTGGAGGGGCGGGGGGCCATCACTCGGACAGATACGCAGTATTTT.

The chain carries TRBV28 and TRBJ1-5; D is undetermined. The CDR3 totals 13 residues. In germline, CDR1 is MDHEN, CDR2 SYDVKM. Trimming left V 2 bases short and J 3 bases short, with 5 bases between. Written as DNA, the CDR3 is TGTGCCAGCAGTTTAAACATCAATCAGCCCCAGCATTTT. It codes for CASSLNINQPQHF.

With regard to this clone: One junction end does not reproduce the germline sequence, and a read error may be involved. The chain combines TRBV5-1 with TRBJ2-3, with TRBD2 matching 10 bases. The CDR3 consists of 15 residues. Germline CDR1 reads SGHRS; CDR2 reads YFSETQ. The DNA for the CDR3 is TGCGCCCGCAGCGGGGGGGGCCAGGAGAAAGATACGCAGTATTTT. It yields the protein CARSGGGQEKDTQYF. The complete variable domain, with remaining parts taken from reference TRBV5-1 and TRBJ2-3, reads KAGVTQTPRYLIKTRGQQVTLSCSPISGHRSVSWYQQTPGQGLQFLFEYFSETQRNKGNFPGRFSGRQFSNSRSEMNVSTLELGDSALYLCARSGGGQEKDTQYFGPGTRLTVL.

The chain uses TRBV19 and TRBJ1-5; D is unclear. V gave up 5 bases and J gave up 4 bases, with 12 bases separating them. Germline CDR1 LNHDA, CDR2 SQIVND (reference sequence). The CDR3 runs to 14 residues. This CDR3 is CASSGRQLNQPQHF. CDR3 DNA: TGTGCCAGTAGTGGCAGGCAGCTTAATCAGCCCCAGCATTTT.

The rearrangement uses TRBV6-2 or TRBV6-3 and TRBJ2-7, with D tentatively TRBD1 (5 bases). The V and J ends lost 4 bases and 4 bases respectively, with 8 bases between them. The germline gives CDR1 MNHEY, CDR2 SVGEGT. This CDR3 has 12 amino acids. DNA for the CDR3: TGTGCCAGCAGTTCGGACAAGTACGAGCAGTACGTC. Protein: CASSSDKYEQYV.

The rearrangement uses TRBV7-2 and TRBJ2-7, with D perhaps TRBD2 (7 bases). CDR1 is SGHTA and CDR2 is FQGNSA in the germline V gene. The CDR3 length is 15 residues. V gave up 5 bases and J gave up 3 bases, with 17 bases separating them. As DNA, the CDR3 is TGTGCCAGCAGCCGCGGGGGCGCGGAGGTCTACGAGCAGTACTTC. Translating it yields CASSRGGAEVYEQYF.

This chain connects TRBV18 to TRBJ1-6, with D perhaps TRBD1 (6 bases). Germline values: CDR1 KGHSH, CDR2 LQKENI. The V gene lost 2 bases and the J gene lost 4 bases, with 9 bases spanning the gap. The CDR3 runs to 15 residues. The CDR3 DNA is TGTGCCAGCTCACCATACAGGGATTATAATTCACCCCTCCACTTT. Protein: CASSPYRDYNSPLHF.

This clone was seen a single time. The chain uses TRBV7-8 and TRBJ1-1; TRBD1 matches 9 bases. Germline V gene data show CDR1 as SGHVS and CDR2 as FQNEAQ. J lost 0 bases, V lost 3 bases, and 11 bases had no gene match. The CDR3 runs 18 residues. CDR3: CASSFLRGGQGLNTEAFF. In DNA, the CDR3 is TGTGCCAGCAGCTTCCTTAGAGGGGGACAGGGATTGAACACTGAAGCTTTCTTT.